This TCR beta chain derives from a study of blood T cell repertoires in COVID-19. TCRdb's copy holds only in-frame clones and misses some; the assay was immunoSEQ multiplex PCR. Of 150,000 to 200,000 clones in the sample, 80% were seen once. Source material: PBMCs or T cells enriched from blood (not recorded which). The sequence came from a woman aged 55-69 years who had recovered from COVID-19.

For the CDR3, the DNA is TGTGCCAGCAGCCAAGGAGGTCCCGGAAACACCATATATTTT. This translates into CASSQGGPGNTIYF. The genes are TRBV3-1 (or the pseudogene TRBV3-2) and TRBJ1-3; D not certain. Germline lookup yields CDR1 LGHDT and CDR2 YNNKEL (reference sequence). The CDR3 contains 14 residues. V lost 1 base and J lost 4, with 8 bases in between.